The TCR beta chain under discussion was sequenced for a study of T cell clones after liver transplantation. Overall study findings and caveats: Migration into the graft, not deletion, may explain lost graft donor-reactive T cells.

As regards this clone: Its antigen is not identified.

Data came from immunoSEQ multiplex PCR; TCRdb stores just in-frame clones and leaves some out. The table lists 95,000 to 110,000 clones, more than 75% of them singletons, with approximately 0.99% in the top ten. Germline V lookup: CDR1 SGDLS, CDR2 YYNGEE. This CDR3 has 15 amino acids. V trimming: 4 bases; J trimming: 8 bases; junction bases outside the gene matches: 10. The chain combines TRBV9 with TRBJ1-4; 8 nucleotides match TRBD1. The clonotype was recovered from a human donor who received a liver transplant. This specimen consisted of CD4+ T cells from blood, obtained before liver transplant. Here the CDR3 DNA reads TGTGCCAGCAGCCTCGACAGGGGTTTTAAGGAAAAACTGTTTTTT. As protein: CASSLDRGFKEKLFF.